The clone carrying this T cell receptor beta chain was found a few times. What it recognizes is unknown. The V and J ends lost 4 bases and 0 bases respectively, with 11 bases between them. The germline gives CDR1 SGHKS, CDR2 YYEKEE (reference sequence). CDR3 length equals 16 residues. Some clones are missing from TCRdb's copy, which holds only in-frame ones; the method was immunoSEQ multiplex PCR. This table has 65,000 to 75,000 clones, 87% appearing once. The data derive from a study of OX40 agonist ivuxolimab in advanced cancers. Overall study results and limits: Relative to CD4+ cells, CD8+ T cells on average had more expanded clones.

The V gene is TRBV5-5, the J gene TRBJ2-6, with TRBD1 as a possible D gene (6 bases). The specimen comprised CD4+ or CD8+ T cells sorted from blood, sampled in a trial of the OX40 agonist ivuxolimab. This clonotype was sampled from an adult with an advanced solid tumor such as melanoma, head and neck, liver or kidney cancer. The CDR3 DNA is TGTGCCAGCAGCCCGGGACAACCCTCTGGGGCCAACGTCCTGACTTTC. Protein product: CASSPGQPSGANVLTF.